Reported below is one T cell receptor (beta chain). Its antigen is as yet unknown. The germline V gene has CDR1 DFQATT and CDR2 SNEGSKA (reference sequence). V lost 2 bases, J lost 2 bases, and 11 bases lay in between. CDR3 length: 14 amino acids. There were healthy Caucasian individuals from Russia, aged about 6 to 100, serving as donors. These data come from a study of blood T cells in healthy people across ages. For the study at large: Capturing about one barcoded beta molecule per two T cells was achieved by template switching. Study-level findings and limits: Diversity of TCR beta correlated strongly with naive T cell percentage.

The use of a sample-barcoded 5' primer and a J-beta primer mix characterized a second PCR of 7 to 11 cycles. Every cDNA molecule carried a tag from a template-switch adaptor bearing 12 random nucleotides. Each CDR3 protein is one row after TCRdb ran MiXCR on the 5' RACE reads. The sample has over a million distinct CDR3 sequences, 35% to 45% seen once; the top ten hold roughly 8.2%. Material for sequencing was blood. This chain links TRBV20-1 with TRBJ2-3; D is unclear. This receptor was identified in a young woman in good health. CDR3 region: CSARSARATDTQYF. Written as DNA, the CDR3 is TGCAGTGCTAGATCAGCCCGGGCCACAGATACGCAGTATTTT.